The entry that follows covers one T cell receptor beta chain sequence. No antigen is known for it. The sample is drawn from a study of CD8+ T cells in alopecia areata. Study-level results: Lesional scalp, especially alopecia totalis/universalis, showed higher clonality than normal scalp. Among patients, TCR sharing was less clear than in mice, a difference possibly due in part to HLA diversity in the patient population.

Cell sorting on a FACSAria was used to separate CD4+ and CD8+ T cells from the PBMCs. The V end lost 7 bases, the J end lost 0 bases, and 15 bases lay between the germline ends. The V gene's germline CDR1 is MGHDK and CDR2 SYGVNS. This CDR3 spans 15 amino acids. Sequencing used cDNA as its template, made by extracting RNA and reverse transcribing it. Clones were sequenced by immunoSEQ multiplex PCR, and TCRdb holds only the in-frame ones, with some missing. Here the sample spans some 160,000 clones, less than 75% being singletons. This receptor was identified in a human donor in good health. V and J are TRBV25-1 and TRBJ1-2; D possibly corresponds to TRBD1 (5 bases). Sequenced material: CD8+ T cells sorted from blood. The CDR3 is CASTPGVVSNYGYTF. In DNA form, the CDR3 reads TGTGCCAGCACCCCGGGGGTGGTTTCTAACTATGGCTACACCTTC.